This T cell receptor (beta chain) was sequenced during a study of blood T cell repertoires in COVID-19. In the study overall: Sources were T cells, B-cell-depleted T cells, or PBMCs; the material itself was cDNA or gDNA.

Original handling: Amplified reference gene primers provided the basis for estimating nucleated cell counts. Some clones are missing from TCRdb's copy, which holds only in-frame ones; the method was immunoSEQ multiplex PCR. V and J calls plus clone size are reproduced from that table; the DNA served to infer D and trimming. The repertoire consists of some 21,000 clones, with 80% occurring once and the leading ten covering roughly 13%. The CDR3 is 12 residues long. The V gene's germline CDR1 is LNHDA and CDR2 SQIVND (reference sequence). V dropped 8 bases and J dropped 5 bases, with 12 bases sitting between them.

The sequencing sample was made of peripheral blood. The chain couples TRBV19 to TRBJ2-5, with D unresolved. The sequence derives from a man in his sixties with active COVID-19. Written as DNA, the CDR3 is TGTGCCAGTTCCCAGGCACGGGAGACCCAGTACTTC. Its protein is CASSQARETQYF.